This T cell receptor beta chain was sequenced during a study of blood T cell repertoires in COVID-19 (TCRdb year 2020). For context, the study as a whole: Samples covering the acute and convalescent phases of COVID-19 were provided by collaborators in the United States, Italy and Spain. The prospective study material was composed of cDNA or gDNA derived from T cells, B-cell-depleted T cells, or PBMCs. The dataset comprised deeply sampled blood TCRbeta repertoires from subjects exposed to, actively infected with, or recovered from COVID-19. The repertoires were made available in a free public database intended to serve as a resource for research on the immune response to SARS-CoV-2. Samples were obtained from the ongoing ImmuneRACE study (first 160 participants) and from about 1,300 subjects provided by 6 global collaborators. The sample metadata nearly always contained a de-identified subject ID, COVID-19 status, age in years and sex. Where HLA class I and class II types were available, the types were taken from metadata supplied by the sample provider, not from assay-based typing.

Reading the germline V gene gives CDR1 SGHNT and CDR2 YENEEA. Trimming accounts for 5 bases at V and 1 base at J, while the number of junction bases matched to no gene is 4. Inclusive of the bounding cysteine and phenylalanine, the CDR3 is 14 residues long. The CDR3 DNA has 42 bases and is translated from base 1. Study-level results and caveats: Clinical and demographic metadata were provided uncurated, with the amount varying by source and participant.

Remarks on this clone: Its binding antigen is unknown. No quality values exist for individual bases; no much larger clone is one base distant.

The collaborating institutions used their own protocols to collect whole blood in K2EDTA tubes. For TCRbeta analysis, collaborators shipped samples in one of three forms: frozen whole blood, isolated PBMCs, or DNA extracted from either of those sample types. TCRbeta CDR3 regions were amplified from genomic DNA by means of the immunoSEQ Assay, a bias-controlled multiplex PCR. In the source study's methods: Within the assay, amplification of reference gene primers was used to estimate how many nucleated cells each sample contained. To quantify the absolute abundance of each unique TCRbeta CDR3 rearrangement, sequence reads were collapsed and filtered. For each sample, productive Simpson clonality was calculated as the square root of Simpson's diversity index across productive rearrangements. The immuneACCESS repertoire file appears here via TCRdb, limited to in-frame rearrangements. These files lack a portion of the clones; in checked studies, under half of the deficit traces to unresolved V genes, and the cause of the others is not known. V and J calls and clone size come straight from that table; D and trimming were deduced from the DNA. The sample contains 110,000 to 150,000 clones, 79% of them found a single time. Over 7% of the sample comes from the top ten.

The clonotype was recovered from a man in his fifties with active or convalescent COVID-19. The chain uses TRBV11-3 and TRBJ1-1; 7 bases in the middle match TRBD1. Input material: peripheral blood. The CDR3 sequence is CASSPRQGNTEAFF. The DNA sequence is TGTGCCAGCAGCCCTCGACAGGGGAACACTGAAGCTTTCTTT.